The entry that follows covers one TCR beta chain sequence. Its antigen is undetermined. The entry originates in a study of T cell responses to AZD1222 COVID-19 vaccine. Study results and limitations: Possibly, clonal diversity was underestimated; donors were largely white British and included more females.

This CDR3 region has 17 residues. The germline V gene encodes CDR1 LNHDA and CDR2 SQIVND (reference sequence). Losses at the gene ends were 5 bases for V and 7 bases for J; bases not matched to a gene: 12. Here immunoSEQ multiplex PCR was the method, and the copy in TCRdb shows in-frame clones only, minus some. The table has 95,000 to 150,000 clones, about 90% seen once. The receptor was derived from an adult in good health. The chain has TRBV19 and TRBJ2-2, with 11 bases matching TRBD2. Here the sequenced sample was peripheral blood, taken on day 0 of MenACWY control vaccination. The CDR3 sequence: CASSVGLAGGPVGELFF. The CDR3 nucleotides are TGTGCCAGTAGTGTAGGATTAGCGGGAGGGCCCGTCGGGGAGCTGTTTTTT.